Below are 23 T cell receptor beta chains sequenced from a single sample in a study of T cell responses to AZD1222 COVID-19 vaccine. Repertoires were generated with immunoSEQ multiplex PCR, while TCRdb's copy carries only in-frame clones and drops some. The table shows about 130,000 clones, with about 94% occurring only once. Specimen: peripheral blood, collected on day 0 of AZD1222 vaccination. These receptors came from an adult in good health.

The chain is built from TRBV5-4 and TRBJ2-1, with D perhaps TRBD2 (6 bases). V was shortened by 2 bases and J by 12 bases, with 12 bases between the two germline ends. This CDR3 comprises 12 residues. Germline-derived CDR1 and CDR2 are SGHNT and YYREEE (reference sequence). In DNA, the CDR3 is TGTGCCAGCAGCTTTTCCGAGCGGGCGCAGTTCTTC. Residues: CASSFSERAQFF.

This chain joins TRBV5-1 and TRBJ2-3; D is undetermined. The CDR3 sequence is 13 residues long. Germline V CDR1 and CDR2: SGHRS, YFSETQ. V was clipped by 4 bases and J by 6 bases, with 12 bases between them. The DNA for the CDR3 is TGCGCCAGCAGCCCCCTCATGCGTGATACGCAGTATTTT. Translated: CASSPLMRDTQYF.

V usage is TRBV15 and J usage is TRBJ1-3; TRBD1 matches at 8 bases. Germline-derived CDR1 and CDR2 are LNHNV and YYDKDF (reference sequence). The junction had 7 bases not matched to a gene; V was cut back by 7 bases and J by 2 bases. This CDR3 has 15 residues. The CDR3 sequence: CATTRQGAPGNTIYF. The CDR3 DNA sequence: TGTGCCACCACCCGGCAGGGGGCACCTGGAAACACCATATATTTT.

There are a few counts of this clone. This chain joins TRBV6-5 and TRBJ2-3; TRBD2 matches at 13 bases. The germline V gene encodes CDR1 MNHEY and CDR2 SVGAGI. The CDR3 length is 15 residues. The V gene end was trimmed by 9 bases and the J gene end by 3 bases; junction bases not matched to a gene: 6. The CDR3 protein is CARPGLAGRTDTQYF. The CDR3 region has the DNA TGTGCCAGACCGGGACTAGCGGGACGAACAGATACGCAGTATTTT.

The rearrangement joins TRBV3-1 (or the pseudogene TRBV3-2) to TRBJ1-6, with no clear D. Germline assignment: CDR1 LGHDT and CDR2 YNNKEL (reference sequence). Trimming left V 3 bases short and J 7 bases short, with 7 bases between. This CDR3 contains 13 residues. CDR3 DNA: TGTGCCAGCAGCCAGGGGTGGAATTCACCCCTCCACTTT. Its protein product is CASSQGWNSPLHF.

The chain uses TRBV6-2 or TRBV6-3 and TRBJ1-2, with a weak D call TRBD1 (6 bases). Trimming pared 4 bases from V and 8 bases from J, leaving 11 bases between. Germline CDR1 is MNHEY and CDR2 is SVGEGT. The CDR3 length is 12 residues. CDR3 region: CASSSQGRGYTF. Written as DNA, the CDR3 is TGTGCCAGCAGTTCCCAGGGGCGCGGCTACACCTTC.

This chain connects TRBV21-1 to TRBJ1-1. TRBV21-1 is recorded as a pseudogene. The CDR3 is 9 residues long. CDR3 bases: TGTGCCAGCCCCCGTACTGCTTTCTTT. Translated, it gives CASPRTAFF.

The genes are TRBV6-5 and TRBJ1-1, with D possibly matching TRBD1 (5 bases). V lost 4 bases, J lost 1 base, and 13 bases lay in between. Germline CDR1 is MNHEY and CDR2 is SVGAGI. CDR3 length: 15 residues. The CDR3 here is CASSSLGRWNTEAFF. The CDR3 DNA sequence: TGTGCCAGCAGTTCACTGGGACGGTGGAACACTGAAGCTTTCTTT.

The V and J genes are TRBV10-3 and TRBJ2-7; tentative D call: TRBD1 (6 bases). The germline V gene has CDR1 ENHRY and CDR2 SYGVKD. V was shortened by 4 bases and J by 3 bases, with 13 bases between the two germline ends. This CDR3 region has 14 residues. The CDR3 region has the DNA TGTGCCATCAGTGCAGGGGTTTACGGCTACGAGCAGTACTTC. This sequence encodes CAISAGVYGYEQYF.

The chain employs TRBV7-8 and TRBJ1-6, with TRBD1 as a possible D gene (6 bases). Germline V gives CDR1 SGHVS, CDR2 FQNEAQ. CDR3 length equals 16 residues. Trimming pared 6 bases from V and 7 bases from J, leaving 19 bases between. Here the CDR3 DNA reads TGTGCCAGCAGATTTCTTCCCGGGACACAAAATTCACCCCTCCACTTT. This gives the protein CASRFLPGTQNSPLHF.

V gene TRBV20-1 combines with J gene TRBJ2-4; 8 bases align to TRBD2. CDR1 is DFQATT and CDR2 is SNEGSKA in the germline V gene (reference sequence). V lost 3 bases and J lost 12; bases outside the gene matches: 7. The CDR3 extends over 12 amino acids. The CDR3 loop reads CSASSGRGGQYF. CDR3 nucleotides: TGCAGTGCTAGTTCGGGACGGGGGGGTCAGTACTTC.

The gene calls are TRBV5-1 and TRBJ1-6, with D unclear. This CDR3 spans 16 amino acids. Trimming left V 2 bases short and J 9 bases short, with 18 bases between. CDR1 and CDR2 from the germline V gene are SGHRS and YFSETQ. DNA for the CDR3: TGCGCCAGCAGCTTAGGGCAGGAAAGGGTCGGTTCACCCCTCCACTTT. It specifies CASSLGQERVGSPLHF.

The V call is TRBV27, the J call TRBJ1-5; possibly TRBD1 for D (6 bases). The CDR3 covers 13 residues. The V and J ends lost 3 bases and 5 bases respectively, with 8 bases between them. Germline CDR1 is MNHEY and CDR2 is SMNVEV (reference sequence). The CDR3: CASSLAGDQPQHF. The CDR3 DNA follows: TGTGCCAGCAGTTTGGCAGGGGATCAGCCCCAGCATTTT.

The sample holds one count of this clone. The chain joins TRBV10-3 to TRBJ1-2; a weak D match, TRBD1 (6 bases). Germline V gene lookup returns CDR1 ENHRY and CDR2 SYGVKD. V gave up 4 bases and J gave up 7 bases, with 13 bases separating them. This CDR3 contains 13 residues. CDR3 bases: TGTGCCATCAGTGGTGAAGGGGGGGGTGGCTACACCTTC. This sequence encodes CAISGEGGGGYTF.

The rearrangement joins TRBV7-3 to TRBJ2-7, with 8 bases identical to TRBD2. Unmatched junction bases numbered 4, after V lost 6 bases and J lost 0 bases. The germline V gene encodes CDR1 SGHTA and CDR2 FQGTGA. There are 14 residues in the CDR3. In nucleotides, the CDR3 is TGTGCCAGCAGTCTTGCGGGGGGCTCCTACGAGCAGTACTTC. This translates into CASSLAGGSYEQYF.

V and J are TRBV5-6 and TRBJ2-6, with D possibly being TRBD1 (7 bases). The V end lost 3 bases, the J end lost 0 bases, and 16 bases lay between the germline ends. The CDR3 runs to 18 residues. Per germline, CDR1 SGHDT and CDR2 YYEEEE. The CDR3, as DNA: TGTGCCAGCAGCTGGCCGGGGGACAGCCTCTCTGGGGCCAACGTCCTGACTTTC. It translates to CASSWPGDSLSGANVLTF.

CDR3 residues: CASALRRGPYGYTF. The DNA for the CDR3 is TGTGCCAGCGCTCTGAGGAGGGGGCCCTATGGCTACACCTTC. The genes are TRBV5-6 and TRBJ1-2, with 7 bases that match TRBD1. The trim removed 7 bases at V and 4 bases at J, leaving 10 bases unmatched. The CDR3 has 14 residues. CDR1 and CDR2 (germline): SGHDT, YYEEEE.

The count of this clone is one. V and J are TRBV27 and TRBJ2-2; TRBD1 agrees at 9 bases. The ends lost 2 bases at V and 3 bases at J; junction bases unmatched: 4. The CDR3 consists of 16 residues. Germline CDR1 MNHEY, CDR2 SMNVEV (reference sequence). CDR3 coding DNA: TGTGCCAGCAGTTTACGTAGGACAGGGGACACCGGGGAGCTGTTTTTT. Its protein product is CASSLRRTGDTGELFF.

The gene calls are TRBV6-5 and TRBJ1-1, with no clear D. This CDR3 has 15 amino acids. The ends were cut back, 8 bases at V and 1 base at J, with 17 bases in the middle. CDR1 and CDR2 (germline): MNHEY, SVGAGI. The CDR3 region is CASCSRRLTNTEAFF. The DNA for the CDR3 is TGTGCCAGCTGCTCCAGAAGGCTTACGAACACTGAAGCTTTCTTT.

J is TRBJ1-6 and V is TRBV14; unclear D gene. The ends were cut back, 6 bases at V and 4 bases at J, with 7 bases in the middle. The V gene's germline CDR1 is SGHDN and CDR2 FVKESK. The CDR3 extends over 13 amino acids. CDR3 sequence (DNA): TGTGCCAGCAGGGGAAGTTATAATTCACCCCTCCACTTT. Residues: CASRGSYNSPLHF. Complete variable domain (other parts from reference TRBV14 and TRBJ1-6): EAGVTQFPSHSVIEKGQTVTLRCDPISGHDNLYWYRRVMGKEIKFLLHFVKESKQDESGMPNNRFLAERTGGTYSTLKVQPAELEDSGVYFCASRGSYNSPLHFGNGTRLTVT.

The rearrangement joins TRBV5-1 to TRBJ1-1; 7 bases line up with TRBD1. Trimming took 7 bases from V and 1 from J; bases not matched to a gene: 13. From germline, CDR1 is SGHRS and CDR2 YFSETQ. This CDR3 region has 16 residues. CDR3: CASAKITGARNTEAFF. In nucleotides, the CDR3 is TGCGCCAGCGCGAAGATAACAGGGGCTCGGAACACTGAAGCTTTCTTT.

This chain uses TRBV19 with TRBJ1-2; tentative D call: TRBD1 (6 bases). The length of the CDR3 is 14 residues. The V and J ends lost 6 bases and 4 bases respectively, with 15 bases between them. The germline gives CDR1 LNHDA, CDR2 SQIVND (reference sequence). CDR3 bases: TGTGCCAGTAGATCGGTCGGGGGCCCCTATGGCTACACCTTC. Amino acid sequence: CASRSVGGPYGYTF.

The chain employs TRBV18 and TRBJ1-5; D is possibly TRBD1 (6 bases). V lost 2 bases, J lost 7 bases, and 12 bases lay in between. Per germline, CDR1 KGHSH and CDR2 LQKENI. The CDR3 length is 14 residues. This CDR3 is CASSPAPGEQPQHF. As DNA, the CDR3 is TGTGCCAGCTCACCAGCGCCAGGGGAGCAGCCCCAGCATTTT.